This TCR beta chain appears in the sequencing data of a study of blood T cell repertoires in COVID-19 (TCRdb year 2020). Broadly, across the study: Samples from collaborators originated in the United States, Italy and Spain and spanned both the acute and convalescent phases of COVID-19. The prospective study material was composed of cDNA or gDNA derived from T cells, B-cell-depleted T cells, or PBMCs. Subjects who had been exposed to COVID-19, were actively infected with it, or had recovered from it provided the deeply sampled blood TCRbeta repertoires that made up the dataset. The repertoires were released in a freely available public database meant as a resource for research on the immune response to SARS-CoV-2. The samples were drawn from two sources: the first 160 participants of the ongoing ImmuneRACE study, and approximately 1,300 subjects contributed by 6 global collaborators. The sample metadata nearly always contained a de-identified subject ID, COVID-19 status, age in years and sex. Where available, HLA class I and class II types were taken from metadata supplied by the sample provider and were not determined by assay-based typing. Overall results and qualifications from the work: Clinical and demographic metadata were provided uncurated, with the amount varying by source and participant.

The junction shows trimming of 6 bases on V and 4 bases on J, plus 23 bases between the germline ends. The CDR3 runs 16 residues from the cysteine to the phenylalanine. The kept DNA is CDR3 alone, 48 bases in frame from the first base. CDR1 is given as SGHDT and CDR2 as YYEEEE, both from the germline V gene. The immunoSEQ Assay, a bias-controlled multiplex PCR, was used to amplify TCRbeta CDR3 regions from genomic DNA. As for how the authors treated the data: Within the assay, amplification of reference gene primers was used to estimate how many nucleated cells each sample contained. To quantify the absolute abundance of each unique TCRbeta CDR3 rearrangement, sequence reads were collapsed and filtered. For each sample, productive Simpson clonality was calculated as the square root of Simpson's diversity index across productive rearrangements. Here the immuneACCESS table is served through TCRdb, limited to in-frame sequences with V and J called. Missing clones are a known gap in these copies; in checked studies unresolved V genes cover under half, and the rest lacks a known reason. That table gives V, J and clone size, and the DNA gave D and trimming. Here the sample has more than 200,000 clones; just under 90% occur a single time. Clones ranked in the top ten supply around 4.2% of the sample.

In the prospective study, participants were 18 to 89 years old, resided in fewer than 25 geographic areas of the United States, and were enrolled through a virtual design. Cohort assignment in the prospective study relied on participant-reported clinical history from a screening survey and a study questionnaire. In the prospective study, whole blood, serum and a nasopharyngeal or oropharyngeal swab were collected from each participant by mobile phlebotomists. Prospective study participants could optionally give additional blood draws and questionnaires over an approximately two-month period. Before DNA extraction, blood samples from the prospective study were shipped at room temperature or frozen. In regard to this clone: The antigen this receptor binds is unknown. No much larger clone is present one base from it, and per-base qualities are unavailable.

The sample comprised PBMCs or T cells enriched from blood (not recorded which). The sequence is built from TRBV5-6 and TRBJ2-7; the D region possibly corresponds to TRBD1 (6 bases align). The sequence came from a woman aged 30 to 39 with acute COVID-19. The CDR3 corresponds to CASNGQLMGDPYEQYF. The DNA is TGTGCCAGCAACGGACAGCTAATGGGGGATCCATACGAGCAGTACTTC.